The 23 T cell receptor beta chains presented below share a single source sample, sequenced in a study of blood T cell repertoires in COVID-19. Clones were read by immunoSEQ multiplex PCR, and TCRdb kept only the in-frame ones, dropping some. The sample shows approximately 34,000 clones, about 87% of them seen only once. The source material was peripheral blood. Receptors were obtained from a human donor in a cohort sampled during active COVID-19.

The chain combines TRBV9 with TRBJ2-3; no clear D gene. CDR3 length: 12 residues. Germline values: CDR1 SGDLS, CDR2 YYNGEE. The V end lost 4 bases, the J end lost 2 bases, and 5 bases lay between the germline ends. This chain's CDR3 is CASSSITDTQYF. The CDR3 DNA sequence: TGTGCCAGCAGCTCAATCACAGATACGCAGTATTTT.

V gene TRBV19 combines with J gene TRBJ1-5; D uncertain. V gave up 5 bases and J gave up 1 base, with 9 bases separating them. Germline V gene sequence: CDR1 LNHDA, CDR2 SQIVND (reference sequence). The CDR3 spans 14 residues. The CDR3, as DNA: TGTGCCAGTAGTTCGGGTAGGAGCAATCAGCCCCAGCATTTT. It is translated as CASSSGRSNQPQHF.

The chain combines TRBV19 with TRBJ1-5; 7 bases align to TRBD1. V lost 8 bases to trimming and J lost 7 bases; unmatched junction nucleotides: 8. This CDR3 is 13 amino acids long. CDR1 and CDR2 (germline): LNHDA, SQIVND (reference sequence). In DNA form, the CDR3 reads TGTGCCAGTCTGGAGGGGGCCGGACAGCCCCAGCATTTT. It encodes CASLEGAGQPQHF.

The rearrangement uses TRBV29-1 and TRBJ1-3; no firm D call. This CDR3 has 13 residues. The V and J ends lost 5 bases and 0 bases respectively, with 8 bases between them. Germline loops: CDR1 SQVTM, CDR2 ANQGSEA. The CDR3 nucleotides read TGCAGCGTTAAGCCAAACTCTGGAAACACCATATATTTT. Translating gives CSVKPNSGNTIYF.

The chain couples TRBV7-2 to TRBJ1-2, with D unclear. CDR3 length equals 15 residues. V was trimmed by 1 base and J by 1 base, leaving 10 bases between them. CDR1 and CDR2 (germline): SGHTA, FQGNSA. The CDR3 coding sequence is TGTGCCAGCAGCTTAGGAGTTCCGAATAACTATGGCTACACCTTC. Its translation: CASSLGVPNNYGYTF.

V is TRBV7-2 and J is TRBJ2-7; possibly TRBD2 for D (5 bases). With 1 base removed from V and 4 bases from J, the gap between germline ends came to 11 bases. Germline values: CDR1 SGHTA, CDR2 FQGNSA. The CDR3 is 14 residues long. CDR3 coding DNA: TGTGCCAGCAGCTTAGGTGGGAGAAGGTACGAGCAGTACTTC. Translating gives CASSLGGRRYEQYF.

CDR3 loop: CAYTPGLGVGTDTQYF. In DNA, the CDR3 is TGTGCCTACACACCGGGACTAGGGGTTGGTACAGATACGCAGTATTTT. The chain joins TRBV30 to TRBJ2-3; TRBD2 agrees at 8 bases. With V trimmed by 7 bases and J by 3 bases, 15 bases remained unmatched. Looked up from germline, CDR1 is GTSNPN and CDR2 is SVGIG (reference sequence). CDR3 length: 16 residues.

J is TRBJ2-7 and V is TRBV6-5; a weak D match, TRBD1 (6 bases). Germline V CDR1 and CDR2: MNHEY, SVGAGI. The V and J ends lost 6 bases and 1 base respectively, with 13 bases between them. The CDR3 has 14 amino acids. This chain's CDR3 is CASRRTANSYEQYF. CDR3 in DNA: TGTGCCAGCAGAAGGACAGCTAATTCCTACGAGCAGTACTTC.

V is TRBV10-3 and J is TRBJ1-2, with D hard to call. This CDR3 is built from 13 residues. Trimming pared 4 bases from V and 4 bases from J, leaving 10 bases between. Per germline, CDR1 ENHRY and CDR2 SYGVKD. The CDR3 DNA reads as TGTGCCATCAGTGCGAGAGCGTCCTATGGCTACACCTTC. It specifies CAISARASYGYTF.

The chain uses TRBV13 and TRBJ2-7; 8 nucleotides align to TRBD1. This CDR3 has 15 residues. The V gene's germline CDR1 is PRHDT and CDR2 FYEKMQ (reference sequence). V dropped 9 bases and J dropped 3; count of bases not matched to a gene: 13. CDR3 in amino acids: CASKKGAGGYYEQYF. Written as DNA, the CDR3 is TGTGCCAGTAAGAAAGGGGCAGGGGGCTACTACGAGCAGTACTTC.

This clone was observed a few times. The V call is TRBV11-1, the J call TRBJ2-7, with D possibly TRBD1 on 6 matching bases. The V gene lost 3 bases and the J gene lost 6 bases, with 9 bases spanning the gap. The CDR3 is 12 amino acids. CDR1 and CDR2 (germline): SGHAT, FQDESV (reference sequence). CDR3 amino acids: CASSLGTREQYF. Written as DNA, the CDR3 is TGTGCCAGCAGCTTGGGGACACGCGAGCAGTACTTC.

The chain recombines TRBV11-2 with TRBJ2-3; 11 bases fit TRBD2. The V gene end was trimmed by 5 bases and the J gene end by 0 bases; junction bases not matched to a gene: 7. CDR1 and CDR2 from the germline V gene are SGHAT and FQNNGV. This CDR3 is 17 amino acids long. The CDR3 nucleotides read TGTGCCAGCAGCGGGCTGGGACTAGCGGAGAGCACAGATACGCAGTATTTT. Its protein product is CASSGLGLAESTDTQYF.

The chain combines TRBV9 with TRBJ2-7; the match to TRBD1 covers 9 bases. The CDR3 spans 14 residues. CDR1 is SGDLS, CDR2 YYNGEE, per germline. The V gene end was trimmed by 4 bases and the J gene end by 8 bases; junction bases not matched to a gene: 10. The CDR3 protein is CASSTSQQGAKQYF. Written as DNA, the CDR3 is TGTGCCAGCAGCACATCCCAACAGGGGGCGAAGCAGTACTTC.

V usage is TRBV5-6 and J usage is TRBJ1-2; D is uncertain. This CDR3 contains 14 residues. Per the germline V gene, CDR1 is SGHDT and CDR2 is YYEEEE. Trimming cost V 4 bases and J 2 bases, with 12 bases left between them. Here the CDR3 DNA reads TGTGCCAGCAGCCCCGGAGGTGACAACTATGGCTACACCTTC. Residues: CASSPGGDNYGYTF.

The chain links TRBV19 to TRBJ1-5; D gene unclear. Germline CDR1 and CDR2: LNHDA and SQIVND (reference sequence). V was pared by 6 bases and J by 3 bases, with 18 bases between. This CDR3 region has 16 residues. CDR3 nucleotides: TGTGCCAGTAGCGACAAACCTAACAGAATCAATCAGCCCCAGCATTTT. Encoded protein: CASSDKPNRINQPQHF.

J is TRBJ2-2 and V is TRBV24-1, with D tentatively TRBD2 (5 bases). V was clipped by 4 bases and J by 6 bases, with 17 bases between them. In germline, CDR1 is KGHDR, CDR2 SFDVKD. The CDR3 loop spans 16 amino acids. CDR3 sequence: CATSDTNGGDPGELFF. As DNA, the CDR3 is TGTGCCACCAGTGACACGAACGGAGGTGACCCCGGGGAGCTGTTTTTT.

The genes are TRBV28 and TRBJ1-4; D is unclear. Per germline, CDR1 MDHEN and CDR2 SYDVKM. Trimming pared 7 bases from V and 6 bases from J, leaving 18 bases between. The CDR3 is 15 residues long. In DNA, the CDR3 is TGTGCCAGCAACCTCCTGGTCGGCGGGGATGAAAAACTGTTTTTT. Residues: CASNLLVGGDEKLFF.

As concerns this clone: Since no conserved phenylalanine or tryptophan closes the CDR3, a read error is the likely cause. The chain links TRBV6-2 or TRBV6-3 to TRBJ1-2, with D maybe TRBD1 (6 bases). The CDR3 has 15 residues. V lost 4 bases to trimming and J lost 4 bases, with 16 bases between them. Germline assignment: CDR1 MNHEY and CDR2 SVGEGT. CDR3 sequence reads: CASSSPSTGSYGYTL. DNA for the CDR3: TGTGCCAGCAGTTCTCCCTCGACAGGCAGCTATGGCTACACCCTC.

Relative to its sample, this clone is large. V is TRBV7-8 and J is TRBJ2-7; TRBD1 matches at 10 bases. The CDR3 length is 18 residues. In germline, CDR1 is SGHVS, CDR2 FQNEAQ. After removal of 5 bases from V and 6 bases from J, the junction contained 19 bases not matched to a gene. The CDR3 DNA sequence: TGTGCCAGCAGCCTCATCCCAAAATCCGGGACAGGGGAAACCGAGCAGTACTTC. This sequence encodes CASSLIPKSGTGETEQYF.

The V call is TRBV7-2, the J call TRBJ2-1; 13 bases match TRBD2. With 0 bases clipped from V and 3 bases from J, the junction kept 8 bases outside the gene matches. This CDR3 is built from 19 residues. Germline-derived CDR1 and CDR2 are SGHTA and FQGNSA. DNA of the CDR3: TGTGCCAGCAGCTTAGCGCTCCACTGGACTAGCGGGGGCTACAATGAGCAGTTCTTC. Protein: CASSLALHWTSGGYNEQFF.

This chain uses TRBV19 with TRBJ2-2, with D tentatively TRBD1 (5 bases). The CDR3 totals 17 residues. Germline values: CDR1 LNHDA, CDR2 SQIVND (reference sequence). The V gene lost 2 bases and the J gene lost 6 bases, with 19 bases spanning the gap. CDR3 in amino acids: CASSIKGRVRASGELFF. In DNA form, the CDR3 reads TGTGCCAGTAGTATAAAGGGCAGGGTTAGGGCTTCCGGGGAGCTGTTTTTT.

The rearrangement uses TRBV29-1 and TRBJ2-5; D is unresolved. Trimming removed 3 bases at V and 0 bases at J, with 5 bases between. This CDR3 has 12 residues. Germline V lookup: CDR1 SQVTM, CDR2 ANQGSEA. The CDR3 DNA is TGCAGCGTTGAGCCGGACCAAGAGACCCAGTACTTC. Translated: CSVEPDQETQYF.

The genes are TRBV9 and TRBJ1-2; TRBD1 matches at 9 bases. V gave up 3 bases and J gave up 7 bases; unmatched junction bases: 7. Germline values: CDR1 SGDLS, CDR2 YYNGEE. The CDR3 spans 14 residues. The CDR3 DNA is TGTGCCAGCAGCGCCGGGACAGGGAGAGTTGGCTACACCTTC. Protein: CASSAGTGRVGYTF.